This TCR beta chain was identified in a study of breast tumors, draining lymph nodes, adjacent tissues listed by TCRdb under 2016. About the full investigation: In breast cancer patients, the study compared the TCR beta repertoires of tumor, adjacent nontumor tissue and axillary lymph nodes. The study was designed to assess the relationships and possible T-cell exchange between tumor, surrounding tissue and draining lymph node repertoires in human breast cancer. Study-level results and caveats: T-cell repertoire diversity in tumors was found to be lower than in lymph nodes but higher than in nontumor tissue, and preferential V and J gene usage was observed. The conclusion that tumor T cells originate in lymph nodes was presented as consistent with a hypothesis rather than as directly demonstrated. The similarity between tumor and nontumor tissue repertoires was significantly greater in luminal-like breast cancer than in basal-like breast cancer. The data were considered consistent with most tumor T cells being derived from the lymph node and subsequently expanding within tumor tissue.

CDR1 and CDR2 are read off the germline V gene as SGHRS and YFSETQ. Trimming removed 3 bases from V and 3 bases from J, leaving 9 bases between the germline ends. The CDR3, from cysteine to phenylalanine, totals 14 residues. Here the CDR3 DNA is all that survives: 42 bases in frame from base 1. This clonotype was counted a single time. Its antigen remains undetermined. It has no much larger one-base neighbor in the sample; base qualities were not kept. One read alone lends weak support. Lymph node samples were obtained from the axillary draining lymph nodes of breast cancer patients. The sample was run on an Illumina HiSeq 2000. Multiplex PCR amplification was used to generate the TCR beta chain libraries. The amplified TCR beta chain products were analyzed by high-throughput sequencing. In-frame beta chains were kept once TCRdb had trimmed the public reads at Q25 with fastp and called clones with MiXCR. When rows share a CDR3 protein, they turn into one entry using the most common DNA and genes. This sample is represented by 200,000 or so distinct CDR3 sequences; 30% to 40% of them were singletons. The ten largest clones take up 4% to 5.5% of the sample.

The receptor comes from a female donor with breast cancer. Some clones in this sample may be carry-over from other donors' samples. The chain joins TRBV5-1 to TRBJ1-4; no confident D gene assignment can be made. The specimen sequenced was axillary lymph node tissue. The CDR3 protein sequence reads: CASSSSGANEKLFF. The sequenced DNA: TGCGCCAGCAGCTCTAGCGGGGCTAATGAAAAACTGTTTTTT.